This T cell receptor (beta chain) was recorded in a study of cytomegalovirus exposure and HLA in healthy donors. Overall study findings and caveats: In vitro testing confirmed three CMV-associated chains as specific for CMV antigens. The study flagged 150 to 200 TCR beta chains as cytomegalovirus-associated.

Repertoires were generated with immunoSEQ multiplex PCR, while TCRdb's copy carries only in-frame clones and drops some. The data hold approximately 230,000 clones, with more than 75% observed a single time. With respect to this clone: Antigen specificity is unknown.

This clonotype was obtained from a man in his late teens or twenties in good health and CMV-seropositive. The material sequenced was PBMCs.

The DNA of the CDR3 is TGTGCCAGCAGTGAATTAAGTTTCGGTGAGCAGTTCTTC. Protein product: CASSELSFGEQFF. V is TRBV25-1 and J is TRBJ2-1; D unclear. V lost 1 base, J lost 9 bases, and 10 bases lay in between. Germline CDR1 is MGHDK and CDR2 is SYGVNS. There are 13 residues in the CDR3.